This passage covers 27 T cell receptor beta chains from one sample sequenced in a study of T-cell reconstitution after alpha-beta-depleted transplantation in children (TCRdb year 2016). Library preparation used PCR. The reads were generated on an Illumina HiSeq 2500. TCR library preparation used molecular barcoding, with unique molecular identifiers applied to normalize quantification of the TCRbeta repertoire. TCRdb reran the public reads through fastp at Q25 and MiXCR, keeping productive beta chains. Rows matching on CDR3 protein sequence are summarized as one entry with the most common DNA and genes. The table for this sample lists over 450,000 distinct CDR3 sequences; approximately 10% of them were counted only once. Of the sample, approximately 2% is held by the ten largest clones. The sample's treatment or condition label, in plain terms: allogeneic hematopoietic cell transplantation with graft depleted of TCRalphabeta T cells and CD19 B cells.

Sequenced here: PBMCs, sampled before TCRalphabeta/CD19-depleted stem cell transplant. Receptors originate from a child aged 2-15 years with inherited bone marrow failure, due to receive a stem cell transplant.

The genes are TRBV19 and TRBJ2-7, with unresolved D. Germline CDR1 is LNHDA and CDR2 is SQIVND (reference sequence). Trimming took 5 bases from V and 6 from J, leaving 20 bases between them. The CDR3 totals 15 residues. Here the CDR3 DNA reads TGTGCCAGTAGTCTCCGGCTAGGTAGTCTCCTCGAGCAGTACTTC. Its translation: CASSLRLGSLLEQYF.

There are many counts of this clonotype. The chain couples TRBV7-2 to TRBJ2-7, with D uncertain. V was pared by 1 base and J by 3 bases, with 7 bases between. The CDR3 loop spans 13 amino acids. Germline V gene lookup returns CDR1 SGHTA and CDR2 FQGNSA. In nucleotides, the CDR3 is TGTGCCAGCAGCTTAGGGGAATTCTACGAGCAGTACTTC. Its protein product is CASSLGEFYEQYF.

The rearrangement joins TRBV7-9 to TRBJ2-7; D is ambiguous. V lost 5 bases, J lost 2 bases, and 13 bases lay in between. This CDR3 is 14 amino acids long. From germline, CDR1 is SEHNR and CDR2 FQNEAQ (reference sequence). This CDR3 reads CASSHLSEPYEQYF. CDR3 DNA sequence: TGTGCCAGCAGCCACCTCTCGGAGCCCTACGAGCAGTACTTC.

This chain uses TRBV12-3 or TRBV12-4 with TRBJ2-4, with D tentatively TRBD2 (6 bases). The CDR3 is 15 residues long. V was clipped by 6 bases and J by 0 bases, with 12 bases between them. The CDR3 DNA sequence: TGTGCCAGCAGGTCTGGGGGGATAGCCAAAAACATTCAGTACTTC. Protein product: CASRSGGIAKNIQYF.

This clonotype was seen many times. The genes are TRBV27 and TRBJ2-4; maybe TRBD1 (7 bases). This CDR3 has 17 residues. Trimming took off 3 bases at V and 2 bases at J, with 17 bases between the two ends. Germline V gene lookup returns CDR1 MNHEY and CDR2 SMNVEV (reference sequence). CDR3 in amino acids: CASSFTWQGGPKNIQYF. The CDR3, as DNA: TGTGCCAGCAGTTTCACTTGGCAGGGGGGCCCCAAAAACATTCAGTACTTC.

This clonotype has a count of ten or more. The V and J genes are TRBV6-2 or TRBV6-3 and TRBJ1-5; no clear D. In germline, CDR1 is MNHEY, CDR2 SVGEGT. V lost 5 bases, J lost 0 bases, and 8 bases lay in between. CDR3 length: 14 residues. Here the CDR3 reads CASSKPDSNQPQHF. In DNA, the CDR3 is TGTGCCAGCAGTAAGCCAGATAGCAATCAGCCCCAGCATTTT.

This clonotype was observed many times. The chain has TRBV2 and TRBJ2-7; D is perhaps TRBD1 or TRBD2 (5 bases each). Trimming removed 6 bases at V and 6 bases at J, with 21 bases between. Germline values: CDR1 SNHLY, CDR2 FYNNEI. This CDR3 region has 15 residues. CDR3 DNA: TGTGCCAGCAGGGAACCGGGACCAAGTCGGGTCGAGCAGTACTTC. Its translation is CASREPGPSRVEQYF.

There are many counts of this clonotype. The chain couples TRBV29-1 to TRBJ1-1, with D unresolved. The CDR3 is 13 amino acids. The germline V and J ends were trimmed by 6 bases and 0 bases, with 11 bases remaining between them. Germline-derived CDR1 and CDR2 are SQVTM and ANQGSEA. The CDR3 is CSVEDVMNTEAFF. The CDR3 DNA reads as TGCAGCGTGGAGGACGTTATGAACACTGAAGCTTTCTTT.

This clonotype has at least ten counts. This chain uses TRBV11-2 with TRBJ1-5, with D uncertain. CDR1 and CDR2 from the germline V gene are SGHAT and FQNNGV. CDR3 length: 13 amino acids. V was cut by 0 bases and J by 4 bases, with 4 bases left in between. CDR3 sequence reads: CASSLEANQPQHF. The CDR3, as DNA: TGTGCCAGCAGCTTAGAGGCAAATCAGCCCCAGCATTTT.

The gene calls are TRBV19 and TRBJ2-6, with 8 bases lining up with TRBD1. This CDR3 contains 19 residues. V dropped 2 bases and J dropped 0; count of bases not matched to a gene: 9. Germline CDR1 reads LNHDA; CDR2 reads SQIVND (reference sequence). In nucleotides, the CDR3 is TGTGCCAGTAGTATACCGGGACAGGTTCTTATCTCTGGGGCCAACGTCCTGACTTTC. Protein sequence: CASSIPGQVLISGANVLTF.

This clonotype was counted at least ten times. The V gene is TRBV10-3, the J gene TRBJ1-2; no definite D call. V was trimmed by 6 bases and J by 3 bases, leaving 8 bases between them. The germline CDR1 and CDR2 sequences are ENHRY and SYGVKD. The CDR3 sequence is 12 residues long. CDR3: CAIRGEYYGYTF. In nucleotides, the CDR3 is TGTGCCATCAGGGGAGAATACTATGGCTACACCTTC.

This clonotype was seen ten or more times. DNA of the CDR3: TGCGCCAGCAGCCAAGTGTGGGCTAGGAGCTACAATGAGCAGTTCTTC. This encodes CASSQVWARSYNEQFF. This sequence joins TRBV4-1 and TRBJ2-1; no clear D gene. Germline lookup yields CDR1 MGHRA and CDR2 YSYEKL. The CDR3 has 16 amino acids. V lost 1 base to trimming and J lost 3 bases, with 13 bases between them.

For this clonotype: It may be a read error: a sequence one base away is much more abundant. The V and J genes are TRBV28 and TRBJ2-2; no clear D gene. Per the germline V gene, CDR1 is MDHEN and CDR2 is SYDVKM. The length of the CDR3 is 13 residues. The V gene lost 8 bases and the J gene lost 5 bases, with 12 bases spanning the gap. CDR3 DNA: TGTGCCAGCTGTTCCCCCATAACCGGGGAGCTGTTTTTT. It encodes CASCSPITGELFF.

The gene calls are TRBV3-1 and TRBJ2-7; 7 bases fit TRBD1. Germline-derived CDR1 and CDR2 are LGHDT and YNNKEL (reference sequence). This CDR3 spans 15 amino acids. V gave up 4 bases and J gave up 6 bases; unmatched junction bases: 12. The CDR3, as DNA: TGTGCCAGCAGCCCCGACAGGGCCTATTCCGTCGAGCAGTACTTC. It specifies CASSPDRAYSVEQYF.

The sample holds a few counts of this clonotype. A junction end diverges from the germline sequence, so it may reflect a read error. The rearrangement links TRBV12-3 or TRBV12-4 to TRBJ2-2; 7 bases line up with TRBD2. The CDR3 loop spans 19 amino acids. The CDR3, as DNA: TGTACCAGCAGTTTATATCCCCGGACTAGTCCCGCGAACACCGGGGAGCTGTTTTTT. Translating it yields CTSSLYPRTSPANTGELFF.

This clonotype was observed at least ten times. V gene TRBV20-1 combines with J gene TRBJ2-1, with 10 bases identical to TRBD2. The CDR3 runs 14 residues. The J segment lost 6 bases and the V segment lost 3 bases, leaving 5 bases of the junction unmatched. The germline gives CDR1 DFQATT, CDR2 SNEGSKA (reference sequence). DNA of the CDR3: TGCAGTGCTAGTGTACTAGCGGGACCCAATGAGCAGTTCTTC. Translated, it gives CSASVLAGPNEQFF.

This clonotype was detected many times. V usage is TRBV5-1 and J usage is TRBJ2-3, with 14 positions matching TRBD2. Germline CDR1 and CDR2: SGHRS and YFSETQ. The V and J ends lost 0 bases and 5 bases, in that order; junction bases with no gene match: 2. This CDR3 comprises 16 residues. In DNA form, the CDR3 reads TGCGCCAGCAGCTTGGATGGGACTAGCGGGAGAGATACGCAGTATTTT. Its translation is CASSLDGTSGRDTQYF.

Ten or more counts support this clonotype. This chain joins TRBV4-3 and TRBJ2-7; D remains ambiguous. Germline V gene data show CDR1 as LGHNA and CDR2 as YSLEER. This CDR3 contains 14 residues. V lost 0 bases, J lost 6 bases, and 12 bases lay in between. Here the CDR3 DNA reads TGCGCCAGCAGCCAAGACGAGTCCCTTTCCGAGCAGTACTTC. This encodes CASSQDESLSEQYF.

This sequence joins TRBV4-3 and TRBJ2-3; 9 bases line up with TRBD1. After removal of 3 bases from V and 4 bases from J, the junction contained 5 bases not matched to a gene. Germline V gene sequence: CDR1 LGHNA, CDR2 YSLEER. CDR3 size: 15 residues. The CDR3 nucleotides are TGCGCCAGCAGCCAGGGGACAGGGCCCCCAGATACGCAGTATTTT. This translates into CASSQGTGPPDTQYF.

This clonotype was seen ten or more times. The V and J genes are TRBV7-2 and TRBJ2-3, with D possibly TRBD2 on 5 matching bases. This CDR3 spans 14 amino acids. The V gene's germline CDR1 is SGHTA and CDR2 FQGNSA. V gave up 3 bases and J gave up 1 base, with 8 bases separating them. CDR3 loop: CASSFMRGTDTQYF. Here the CDR3 DNA reads TGTGCCAGCAGCTTTATGCGGGGCACAGATACGCAGTATTTT.

In this sample, this clonotype turned up many times. The chain combines TRBV29-1 with TRBJ2-5; tentatively, D is TRBD1 (6 bases). CDR1 is SQVTM, CDR2 ANQGSEA, per germline. Trimming left V 0 bases short and J 7 bases short, with 15 bases between. This CDR3 contains 14 residues. For the CDR3, the DNA is TGCAGCGTTGAAGACAGGGGCAGATGGGGGACCCAGTACTTC. Protein sequence: CSVEDRGRWGTQYF.

This clonotype was counted many times. The rearrangement links TRBV5-1 to TRBJ2-7, with D possibly TRBD1 on 6 matching bases. The V end lost 5 bases, the J end lost 2 bases, and 17 bases lay between the germline ends. The germline gives CDR1 SGHRS, CDR2 YFSETQ. CDR3 size: 15 residues. CDR3 in amino acids: CASSRDSQGPYEQYF. In nucleotides, the CDR3 is TGCGCCAGCAGTCGGGATTCGCAGGGGCCCTACGAGCAGTACTTC.

This clonotype came up many times. The chain links TRBV5-1 to TRBJ2-5, with a weak D call TRBD2 (5 bases). There are 15 residues in the CDR3. Germline V lookup: CDR1 SGHRS, CDR2 YFSETQ. Trimming left V 3 bases short and J 1 base short, with 13 bases between. The CDR3 region has the DNA TGCGCCAGCAGCTGGTATAGTGGGAGCCAAGAGACCCAGTACTTC. As protein: CASSWYSGSQETQYF. Complete variable domain (other parts from reference TRBV5-1 and TRBJ2-5): KAGVTQTPRYLIKTRGQQVTLSCSPISGHRSVSWYQQTPGQGLQFLFEYFSETQRNKGNFPGRFSGRQFSNSRSEMNVSTLELGDSALYLCASSWYSGSQETQYFGPGTRLLVL.

This clonotype was counted many times. The chain employs TRBV7-9 and TRBJ2-1; no clear D gene. Trimming cost V 5 bases and J 3 bases, with 11 bases left between them. CDR3 length equals 14 residues. The V gene's germline CDR1 is SEHNR and CDR2 FQNEAQ (reference sequence). In DNA, the CDR3 is TGTGCCAGCAGCACGACGATCGACTACAATGAGCAGTTCTTC. This gives the protein CASSTTIDYNEQFF.

V gene TRBV18 combines with J gene TRBJ2-1; TRBD2 matches at 10 bases. Germline lookup yields CDR1 KGHSH and CDR2 LQKENI. V lost 6 bases to trimming and J lost 7 bases; unmatched junction nucleotides: 9. The CDR3 has 15 residues. This chain's CDR3 is CASSQGLAFENEQFF. The CDR3 region has the DNA TGTGCCAGCTCCCAGGGACTAGCGTTCGAAAATGAGCAGTTCTTC.

This clonotype was detected a few times. The chain employs TRBV14 and TRBJ2-1; D might be TRBD2 (5 bases). Trimming took 4 bases from V and 6 from J, leaving 13 bases between them. The length of the CDR3 is 14 residues. In germline, CDR1 is SGHDN, CDR2 FVKESK. This CDR3 is CASSPTHRGNEQFF. The DNA for the CDR3 is TGTGCCAGCAGCCCCACCCACCGGGGCAATGAGCAGTTCTTC. Supplemented by reference TRBV14 and TRBJ2-1, the full variable domain reads EAGVTQFPSHSVIEKGQTVTLRCDPISGHDNLYWYRRVMGKEIKFLLHFVKESKQDESGMPNNRFLAERTGGTYSTLKVQPAELEDSGVYFCASSPTHRGNEQFFGPGTRLTVL.

This clonotype was recorded at least ten times. The chain joins TRBV5-1 to TRBJ1-6; 8 nucleotides line up with TRBD1. The CDR3 is made up of 18 amino acids. V lost 0 bases, J lost 4 bases, and 9 bases stayed unmatched. The germline CDR1 and CDR2 sequences are SGHRS and YFSETQ. CDR3 sequence (DNA): TGCGCCAGCAGCTTGGATCCCGACAGGGGACCATATAATTCACCCCTCCACTTT. Amino acid sequence: CASSLDPDRGPYNSPLHF.